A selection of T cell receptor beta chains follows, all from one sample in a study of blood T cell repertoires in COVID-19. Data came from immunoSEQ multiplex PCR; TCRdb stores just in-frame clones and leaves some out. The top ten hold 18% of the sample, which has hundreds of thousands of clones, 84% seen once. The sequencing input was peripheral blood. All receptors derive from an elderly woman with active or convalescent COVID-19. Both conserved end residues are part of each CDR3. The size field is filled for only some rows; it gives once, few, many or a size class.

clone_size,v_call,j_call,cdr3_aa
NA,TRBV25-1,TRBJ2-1,CASTASGGRYNEQFF
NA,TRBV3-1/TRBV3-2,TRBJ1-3,CASSHEGSSGNTIYF
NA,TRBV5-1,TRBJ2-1,CASSRDSGTDYNEQFF
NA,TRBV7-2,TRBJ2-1,CASSLELGLASRDEQFF
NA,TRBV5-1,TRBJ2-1,CASSLVPSGEQFF
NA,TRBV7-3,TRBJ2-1,CASSSYSGTSGNEQFF
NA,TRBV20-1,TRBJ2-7,CTRQEGNEQYF
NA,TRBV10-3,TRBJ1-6,CAISESGQGGSPLHF
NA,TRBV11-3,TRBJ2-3,CASSFRLAGGPLKSTDTQYF
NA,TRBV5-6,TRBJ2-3,CASSLASGYTDTQYF
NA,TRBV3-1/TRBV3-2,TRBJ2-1,CASSQGTLSSFEQFF
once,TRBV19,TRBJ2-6,CASSSPGSGGSGANVLTF
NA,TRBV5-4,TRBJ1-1,CASSSPSSSNTEAFF
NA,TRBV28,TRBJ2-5,CASSPGLKDKPQYF
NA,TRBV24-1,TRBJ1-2,CATSEPGTNFGYTF
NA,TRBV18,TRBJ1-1,CASSLTGTGLRWEAFF
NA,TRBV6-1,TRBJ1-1,CASSDRYEAFF